One sample yielded the 31 T cell receptor beta chains listed below, sequenced in a study of low-dose radiotherapy and immunotherapy resistance in tumors. cDNA synthesis used a TRAV/TRBV-specific primer set for both chains. A 20-cycle PCR with a constant-region primer and V-primer adapter amplified TCRs. TCRdb analysed the reads with MiXCR anew, one entry per CDR3 protein. The sample shows about 11,000 distinct CDR3 sequences, about 47% of them seen only once. The receptor source for this set is a human donor with advanced metastatic prostate, ovarian, gallbladder or colorectal cancer (not recorded which). This table probably holds off-target reads from a library built for another chain.

The table lists this clonotype with a few counts. The V and J genes are TRBV28 and TRBJ1-1, with unresolved D. CDR3 length: 13 amino acids. Trimming cost V 3 bases and J 1 base, with 6 bases left between them. Germline-derived CDR1 and CDR2 are MDHEN and SYDVKM. The CDR3 region has the DNA TGTGCCAGCAGTTTTGTGGGGAACACTGAAGCTTTCTTT. Its translation: CASSFVGNTEAFF.

This clonotype has a handful of counts. This sequence joins TRBV28 and TRBJ2-3; a weak D match, TRBD1 (6 bases). With 5 bases removed from V and 6 bases from J, the gap between germline ends came to 18 bases. The CDR3 extends over 15 amino acids. CDR1 and CDR2 (germline): MDHEN, SYDVKM. CDR3 coding DNA: TGTGCCAGCAGTCCGGGACAACCGGGACCGGATACGCAGTATTTT. This translates into CASSPGQPGPDTQYF.

The chain joins TRBV29-1 to TRBJ2-1; 8 nucleotides align to TRBD2. Germline V gives CDR1 SQVTM, CDR2 ANQGSEA. J was trimmed by 6 bases and V by 3 bases; bases with no gene match: 7. The CDR3 totals 14 residues. The CDR3 nucleotides are TGCAGCGTTGAGCGGGGCGGGAGGACCAATGAGCAGTTCTTC. Encoded protein: CSVERGGRTNEQFF.

The CDR3 loop reads CASSGSGRSGETQYF. The CDR3 DNA follows: TGTGCCAGCAGCGGTAGCGGGAGATCTGGAGAGACCCAGTACTTC. J is TRBJ2-5 and V is TRBV9; 9 nucleotides align to TRBD2. V was pared by 3 bases and J by 4 bases, with 7 bases of the junction left unmatched. The CDR3 totals 15 residues. CDR1 and CDR2 (germline): SGDLS, YYNGEE.

This chain uses TRBV28 with TRBJ1-3, with TRBD1 identical over 10 bases. The CDR3 has 17 amino acids. V dropped 3 bases and J dropped 5; count of bases not matched to a gene: 10. CDR1 MDHEN and CDR2 SYDVKM come from the germline V gene. The CDR3, as DNA: TGTGCCAGCAGTTTTGGGACAGGGGTATTGGCAAGAAACACCATATATTTT. Amino acid sequence: CASSFGTGVLARNTIYF.

This chain uses TRBV12-3 or TRBV12-4 with TRBJ2-2, with D possibly matching TRBD2 (6 bases). V lost 4 bases and J lost 6, with 15 bases in between. The CDR3 is 15 residues long. The CDR3 here is CASSSSSVLAGELFF. The CDR3 DNA is TGTGCCAGCAGTTCGTCTAGCGTGTTGGCCGGGGAGCTGTTTTTT.

This sequence joins TRBV12-5 and TRBJ2-2, with 8 bases lining up with TRBD2. There are 13 residues in the CDR3. CDR1 is LGHNT, CDR2 FRNRAP, per germline. V lost 6 bases and J lost 6; bases outside the gene matches: 3. The chain's CDR3 is CASGGLAAGELFF. The CDR3, as DNA: TGTGCTAGTGGCGGACTAGCCGCCGGGGAGCTGTTTTTT. The full variable domain, its missing parts supplied by reference TRBV12-5 and TRBJ2-2, is DARVTQTPRHKVTEMGQEVTMRCQPILGHNTVFWYRQTMMQGLELLAYFRNRAPLDDSGMPKDRFSAEMPDATLATLKIQPSEPRDSAVYFCASGGLAAGELFFGEGSRLTVL.

The chain recombines TRBV5-1 with TRBJ2-1, with D possibly being TRBD2 (7 bases). Trimming left V 3 bases short and J 7 bases short, with 11 bases between. From germline, CDR1 is SGHRS and CDR2 YFSETQ. The CDR3 is made up of 13 amino acids. The CDR3 DNA follows: TGCGCCAGCAGCTCCGAGGGGGGGAATGAGCAGTTCTTC. Its translation: CASSSEGGNEQFF.

V gene TRBV18 combines with J gene TRBJ2-1; 8 bases line up with TRBD2. With 0 bases clipped from V and 4 bases from J, the junction kept 5 bases outside the gene matches. The CDR3 runs to 16 residues. Germline lookup yields CDR1 KGHSH and CDR2 LQKENI. The CDR3 reads CASSPPTGGGYNEQFF. As DNA, the CDR3 is TGTGCCAGCTCACCACCGACCGGGGGGGGTTACAATGAGCAGTTCTTC.

This clonotype came up a few times. The gene calls are TRBV24-1 and TRBJ2-2; D possibly uses TRBD1 or TRBD2 (5 bases each). The V gene's germline CDR1 is KGHDR and CDR2 SFDVKD. Trimming removed 7 bases from V and 4 bases from J, with 6 bases in between. This CDR3 region has 12 residues. The CDR3 loop reads CATSGTTGELFF. DNA for the CDR3: TGTGCCACCAGCGGGACCACCGGGGAGCTGTTTTTT.

V is TRBV20-1 and J is TRBJ2-3; D remains unclear. The germline V gene has CDR1 DFQATT and CDR2 SNEGSKA (reference sequence). The CDR3 runs 13 residues. The V and J ends lost 0 bases and 5 bases respectively, with 9 bases between them. The CDR3 is CSARDGQRDTQYF. DNA for the CDR3: TGCAGTGCTAGAGATGGTCAACGAGATACGCAGTATTTT.

There are a few counts of this clonotype. This chain joins TRBV10-3 and TRBJ2-3; possible D gene TRBD2, 6 bases. The CDR3 covers 16 residues. Trimming left V 0 bases short and J 2 bases short, with 12 bases between. CDR1 is ENHRY, CDR2 SYGVKD, per germline. The CDR3, as DNA: TGTGCCATCAGTGAGTCTAGGGACTCATACACAGATACGCAGTATTTT. Protein: CAISESRDSYTDTQYF.

This clonotype has only one observation. The chain uses TRBV12-3 or TRBV12-4 and TRBJ1-4; D is perhaps TRBD1 (5 bases). The CDR3 is 15 residues long. The V end was cut by 3 bases, the J end by 1 base, with 9 bases between. CDR3 in amino acids: CASSFGDLTNEKLFF. The CDR3 region has the DNA TGTGCCAGCAGTTTTGGGGACTTAACTAATGAAAAACTGTTTTTT.

The chain uses TRBV28 and TRBJ2-7, with TRBD2 matching over 13 bases. Germline V gene sequence: CDR1 MDHEN, CDR2 SYDVKM. V gave up 2 bases and J gave up 4 bases; unmatched junction bases: 5. The CDR3 is made up of 16 amino acids. CDR3 sequence reads: CASSLVRLAGGYEQYF. CDR3 DNA: TGTGCCAGCAGTTTAGTGCGACTAGCGGGAGGATACGAGCAGTACTTC.

The sample holds a few counts of this clonotype. This chain uses TRBV28 with TRBJ2-2; TRBD2 matches at 10 bases. The CDR3 has 19 residues. V gave up 10 bases and J gave up 1 base; unmatched junction bases: 18. CDR1 MDHEN and CDR2 SYDVKM come from the germline V gene. The CDR3 coding sequence is TGTGCCACCATCCCGACCGGACTAGCGGAACAAAGGAACACCGGGGAGCTGTTTTTT. This translates into CATIPTGLAEQRNTGELFF.

J is TRBJ2-1 and V is TRBV9; 8 bases fit TRBD2. There are 17 residues in the CDR3. Germline loops: CDR1 SGDLS, CDR2 YYNGEE. The V and J ends lost 3 bases and 8 bases, in that order; junction bases with no gene match: 16. Here the CDR3 DNA reads TGTGCCAGCAGCGCAGGCCCGGGGGGGCTATACTCTGATGAGCAGTTCTTC. Its protein is CASSAGPGGLYSDEQFF.

A few counts support this clonotype. This chain connects TRBV5-1 to TRBJ2-7; a weak D match, TRBD1 (6 bases). V lost 7 bases, J lost 0 bases, and 14 bases lay in between. Germline V gene sequence: CDR1 SGHRS, CDR2 YFSETQ. The CDR3 contains 14 residues. CDR3 residues: CASVRTANSYEQYF. In nucleotides, the CDR3 is TGCGCCAGCGTCCGGACAGCGAACTCCTACGAGCAGTACTTC.

This rearrangement joins TRBV6-6 to TRBJ2-5; 12 bases fit TRBD2. The CDR3 is 12 amino acids. After removal of 10 bases from V and 5 bases from J, the junction contained 2 bases not matched to a gene. The germline V gene has CDR1 MNHNY and CDR2 SVGAGI (reference sequence). The DNA of the CDR3 is TGTGCCACTAGCGGGGGGGCTGAGACCCAGTACTTC. It codes for CATSGGAETQYF.

This clonotype was picked up a small number of times. This chain links TRBV2 with TRBJ1-5; tentative D call: TRBD1 (6 bases). This CDR3 is built from 14 residues. The germline CDR1 and CDR2 sequences are SNHLY and FYNNEI. V lost 7 bases and J lost 2, with 12 bases in between. The CDR3 coding sequence is TGTGCCAGCAACCAAGGGGGTGGCAATCAGCCCCAGCATTTT. This codes for CASNQGGGNQPQHF.

The sample holds a few counts of this clonotype. The rearrangement joins TRBV5-4 to TRBJ2-5; TRBD2 is a possible D gene (5 bases). CDR1 is SGHNT and CDR2 is YYREEE in the germline V gene (reference sequence). This CDR3 is 14 amino acids long. Trimming cost V 4 bases and J 2 bases, with 12 bases left between them. The CDR3 DNA follows: TGTGCCAGCAGCCCTCCTGAGGGACAAGAGACCCAGTACTTC. Protein sequence: CASSPPEGQETQYF.

The chain combines TRBV10-3 with TRBJ2-1; no definite D call. The CDR3 has 11 amino acids. V lost 2 bases and J lost 8, with 4 bases in between. The V gene's germline CDR1 is ENHRY and CDR2 SYGVKD. The CDR3 DNA follows: TGTGCCATCAGTGAGCATCATGAGCAGTTCTTC. This encodes CAISEHHEQFF.

The chain recombines TRBV5-6 with TRBJ2-1, with D unclear. Germline CDR1 and CDR2: SGHDT and YYEEEE. Trimming shortened V by 4 bases and J by 5 bases, and 13 bases separated the two germline ends. This CDR3 contains 14 residues. CDR3 region: CASSQWMPDNEQFF. In nucleotides, the CDR3 is TGTGCCAGCAGCCAATGGATGCCGGACAATGAGCAGTTCTTC.

The V call is TRBV5-6, the J call TRBJ2-7; tentative D call: TRBD1 (5 bases). The V and J ends lost 1 base and 9 bases respectively, with 17 bases between them. This CDR3 spans 14 amino acids. CDR1 SGHDT and CDR2 YYEEEE come from the germline V gene. CDR3 residues: CASSLRRVFYGQYF. CDR3 DNA sequence: TGTGCCAGCAGCTTGCGCAGGGTCTTTTATGGGCAGTACTTC.

This clonotype was seen only a few times. The rearrangement uses TRBV13 and TRBJ2-1; D gene ambiguous. The CDR3 has 12 amino acids. CDR1 and CDR2 from the germline V gene are PRHDT and FYEKMQ (reference sequence). The V gene lost 0 bases and the J gene lost 10 bases, with 7 bases spanning the gap. CDR3 sequence reads: CASSLGREEQFF. Here the CDR3 DNA reads TGTGCCAGCAGCTTAGGGAGAGAAGAGCAGTTCTTC.

The genes are TRBV6-5 and TRBJ2-7, with 7 bases that match TRBD1. The germline V gene has CDR1 MNHEY and CDR2 SVGAGI. CDR3 length: 15 amino acids. V trimming: 6 bases; J trimming: 6 bases; junction bases outside the gene matches: 14. CDR3 region: CASSRGLRGSIEQYF. DNA for the CDR3: TGTGCCAGCAGCCGGGGTCTCAGGGGGTCCATCGAGCAGTACTTC.

The chain employs TRBV29-1 and TRBJ2-2; D remains unclear. Germline V gene data show CDR1 as SQVTM and CDR2 as ANQGSEA. Trimming pared 6 bases from V and 0 bases from J, leaving 17 bases between. This CDR3 is built from 16 residues. The CDR3 spells CSVPAMASANTGELFF. The CDR3 region has the DNA TGCAGCGTCCCGGCGATGGCGTCCGCGAACACCGGGGAGCTGTTTTTT.

The rearrangement joins TRBV6-2 or TRBV6-3 to TRBJ1-5; 8 bases agree with TRBD1. V was pared by 9 bases and J by 6 bases, with 10 bases of the junction left unmatched. This CDR3 is built from 14 residues. Germline values: CDR1 MNHEY, CDR2 SVGEGT. CDR3 region: CASVTGGDFQPQHF. The CDR3 DNA reads TGTGCCAGTGTAACAGGGGGTGATTTTCAGCCCCAGCATTTT.

The chain recombines TRBV20-1 with TRBJ2-2; 7 bases match TRBD1. The CDR3 covers 14 residues. The germline CDR1 and CDR2 sequences are DFQATT and SNEGSKA (reference sequence). After removal of 4 bases from V and 1 base from J, the junction contained 3 bases not matched to a gene. CDR3 loop: CSATGDRNTGELFF. As DNA, the CDR3 is TGCAGTGCTACCGGGGACAGGAACACCGGGGAGCTGTTTTTT.

The chain has TRBV12-3 or TRBV12-4 and TRBJ1-1; D ambiguous. CDR3 length: 14 amino acids. Between the trimmed V and J ends, which lost 7 bases and 6 bases, there was a span of 18 bases. The CDR3 DNA follows: TGTGCCAGCAAATCTCAACCGATCGGGGCTGAAGCTTTCTTT. This codes for CASKSQPIGAEAFF.

J is TRBJ2-2 and V is TRBV19; tentative D call: TRBD2 (5 bases). V gave up 9 bases and J gave up 1 base, with 18 bases separating them. The CDR3 loop spans 16 amino acids. CDR1 LNHDA and CDR2 SQIVND come from the germline V gene (reference sequence). The CDR3 nucleotides read TGTGCCAGCCGCCCCTCGCGAGGGCAGAACACCGGGGAGCTGTTTTTT. This sequence encodes CASRPSRGQNTGELFF.

This clonotype was seen only a few times. The chain uses TRBV2 and TRBJ1-1; 7 bases map to TRBD1. The junction had 6 bases not matched to a gene; V was cut back by 6 bases and J by 2 bases. The CDR3 consists of 14 residues. Germline lookup yields CDR1 SNHLY and CDR2 FYNNEI. The CDR3 is CASSKDRANTEAFF. CDR3 DNA: TGTGCCAGCAGCAAAGACAGGGCAAACACTGAAGCTTTCTTT.